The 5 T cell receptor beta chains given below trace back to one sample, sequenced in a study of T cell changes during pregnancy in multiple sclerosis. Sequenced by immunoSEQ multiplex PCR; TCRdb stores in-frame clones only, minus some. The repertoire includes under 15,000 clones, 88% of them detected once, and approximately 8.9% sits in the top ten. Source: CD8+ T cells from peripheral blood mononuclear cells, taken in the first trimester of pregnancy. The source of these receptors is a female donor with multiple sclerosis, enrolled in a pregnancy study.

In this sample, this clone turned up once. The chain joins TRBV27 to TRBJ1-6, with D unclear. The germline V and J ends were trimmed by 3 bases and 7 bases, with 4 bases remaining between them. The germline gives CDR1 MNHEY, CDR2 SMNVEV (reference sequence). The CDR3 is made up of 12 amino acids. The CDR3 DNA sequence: TGTGCCAGCAGTTTCCAAAATTCACCCCTCCACTTT. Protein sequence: CASSFQNSPLHF.

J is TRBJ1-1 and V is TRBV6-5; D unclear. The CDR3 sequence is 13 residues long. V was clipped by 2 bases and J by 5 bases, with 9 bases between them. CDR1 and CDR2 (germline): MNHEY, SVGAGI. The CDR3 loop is CASSYHESTEAFF. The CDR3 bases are TGTGCCAGCAGTTACCACGAGAGTACTGAAGCTTTCTTT.

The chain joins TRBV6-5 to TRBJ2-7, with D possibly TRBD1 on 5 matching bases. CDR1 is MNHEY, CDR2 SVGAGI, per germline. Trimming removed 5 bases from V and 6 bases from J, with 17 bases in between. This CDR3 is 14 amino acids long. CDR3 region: CASSLTLRVPEQYF. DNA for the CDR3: TGTGCCAGCAGTCTTACCCTCAGGGTCCCCGAGCAGTACTTC.

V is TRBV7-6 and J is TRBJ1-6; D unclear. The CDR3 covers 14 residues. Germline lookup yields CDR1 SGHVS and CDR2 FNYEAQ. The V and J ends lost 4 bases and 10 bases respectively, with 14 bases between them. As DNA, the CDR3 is TGTGCCAGCAGCTCCGCTGGAGGGAACTCACCCCTCCACTTT. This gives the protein CASSSAGGNSPLHF.

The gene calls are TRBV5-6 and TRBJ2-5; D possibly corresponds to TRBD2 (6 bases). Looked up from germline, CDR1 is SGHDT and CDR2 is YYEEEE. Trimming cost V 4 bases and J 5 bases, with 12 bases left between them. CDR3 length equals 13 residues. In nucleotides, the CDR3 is TGTGCCAGCAGCCCGGAGGGCGACGAGACCCAGTACTTC. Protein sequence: CASSPEGDETQYF.